These T cell receptor beta chains were read from a single sample in a study of tumor and adjacent non-tumor tissue in lung cancer. TCRdb reprocessed the multiplex PCR reads via MiXCR and lists one record per CDR3 protein. Among approximately 90,000 distinct CDR3 sequences, 76% were seen once, and the ten largest hold around a fifth. The sequenced sample was distant non-tumor lung tissue. The receptor source for this set is a woman aged 45-59 years with non-small cell lung cancer. CDR3s include the opening cysteine and the closing phenylalanine or tryptophan. A D gene is named only where the DNA matches it firmly. Expanded clones get a size class; other rows say once, few or many, or leave the size out.

size	V	J	D	CDR3	DNA
.	TRBV10-3	TRBJ1-1	.	CAILPREGRDTEAFF	TGTGCCATCCTCCCCCGGGAGGGAAGGGACACTGAAGCTTTCTTT
.	TRBV12-5	TRBJ2-7	TRBD1	CDSGPRTGKPYEQYF	TGTGATAGTGGCCCCAGGACAGGGAAACCCTACGAGCAGTACTTC
.	TRBV28	TRBJ2-7	TRBD2	CVSWTSGTYKQYF	TGTGTCAGCTGGACTAGCGGGACCTACAAGCAGTACTTC
.	TRBV11-2	TRBJ2-7	TRBD1	CASSTGTGLTYDQYF	TGTGCCAGCAGCACCGGGACAGGGCTCACTTACGATCAGTACTTC
.	TRBV29-1	TRBJ1-1	.	CSVERFSNTETFF	TGTAGCGTTGAACGGTTTTCTAACACTGAAACTTTCTTT
medium-sized	TRBV10-1	TRBJ2-7	TRBD1	CASSPGQGSEQYF	TGCGCCAGCAGTCCGGGACAGGGATCGGAGCAGTACTTC
many	TRBV29-1	TRBJ2-5	.	CSVAKGSGETQYF	TGCAGCGTGGCGAAGGGGTCGGGGGAGACCCAGTACTTC
.	TRBV10-3	TRBJ2-4	.	CAISVNRGEIQYF	TGTGCCATCAGTGTAAACCGGGGAGAAATTCAGTACTTT
.	TRBV6-6	TRBJ2-7	.	CASMKNYEQYF	TGTGCTAGCATGAAAAATTACGAGCAGTACTTC
many	TRBV5-5	TRBJ2-5	.	CASSLVREQQETQYF	TGTGCCAGCAGCTTGGTTAGGGAACAGCAAGAGACCCAGTACTTC
.	TRBV7-2	TRBJ2-7	.	CANNTSARYEQYF	TGTGCCAACAACACCAGCGCCAGATACGAGCAGTACTTC
.	TRBV4-2	TRBJ1-5	.	CASSQELISNQPHHF	TGTGCCAGCAGCCAAGAGCTCATTAGCAATCAGCCCCATCATTTT
few	TRBV5-1	TRBJ2-3	TRBD2	CASSLASGSGDAQYF	TGCGCCAGCAGCTTGGCTAGCGGGAGCGGAGATGCGCAGTATTTT
.	TRBV29-1	TRBJ2-1	.	CIVGSGGHGNEQFF	TGCATCGTTGGCTCGGGGGGCCACGGGAATGAGCAATTCTTC
.	TRBV12-3/TRBV12-4	TRBJ2-3	TRBD2	CASSRASGSGGDTQYF	TGTGCCAGCAGTCGGGCTAGCGGGAGTGGAGGTGATACGCAGTATTTT
many	TRBV4-1	TRBJ2-7	.	CASSQEPANSYEQYF	TGCGCCAGCAGCCAAGAACCAGCGAACTCCTACGAGCAGTACTTC
few	TRBV7-9	TRBJ2-3	TRBD2	CASEDGRGTTDTQYF	TGTGCCAGCGAGGACGGGAGGGGAACCACAGATACGCAGTATTTT
.	TRBV28	TRBJ2-7	.	CASSQLNHEQYF	TGTGCCAGCAGTCAGCTCAACCACGAGCAGTACTTC
many	TRBV6-1	TRBJ1-5	.	CASSEATFNIRVHQPQHF	TGTGCCAGCAGTGAAGCGACCTTTAATATCAGGGTTCATCAGCCCCAGCATTTT
.	TRBV2	TRBJ2-2	.	CASQGGELFF	TGTGCCAGTCAGGGCGGGGAGCTGTTTTTT
.	TRBV29-1	TRBJ2-5	.	CNVGREEETQYF	TGCAATGTTGGTCGGGAAGAAGAGACCCAGTACTTC
many	TRBV6-5	TRBJ1-2	TRBD1	CASSSGGDSPNYGYTF	TGTGCCAGCAGTTCAGGGGGGGACAGCCCTAACTATGGCTACACCTTC
.	TRBV6-1	TRBJ1-4	.	CASSGGPDLFF	TGTGCCAGCAGTGGCGGTCCGGACCTGTTTTTT
.	TRBV4-1	TRBJ1-1	.	CASSLFANTDAFF	TGCGCCAGCAGCCTGTTCGCCAACACTGATGCTTTCTTT
.	TRBV29-1	TRBJ2-3	.	CRETEGGDTQYF	TGCAGAGAAACAGAGGGCGGAGATACGCAGTATTTT
once	TRBV20-1	TRBJ1-5	TRBD1	CSVPTGGLYKPQHF	TGCAGTGTGCCGACAGGGGGTTTATATAAGCCTCAGCATTTT
.	TRBV28	TRBJ2-3	.	CAGSSGRLTDTQYF	TGTGCCGGCAGTTCGGGACGCCTCACAGATACGCAGTATTTT
.	TRBV29-1	TRBJ2-5	.	CSVVGDCSQETQYF	TGCAGCGTTGTTGGGGACTGTTCCCAAGAGACCCAGTACTTC
.	TRBV14	TRBJ2-1	.	CARSIMTGHNEEFF	TGTGCCAGAAGCATTATGACAGGCCACAATGAGGAGTTCTTC
many	TRBV24-1	TRBJ2-2	TRBD2	CATSDLRGGLGDTGELFF	TGTGCCACCAGTGATTTGCGGGGGGGACTAGGTGACACCGGGGAGCTGTTTTTT
.	TRBV4-1	TRBJ2-7	.	CVSSQEGSSPYEQYF	TGCGTCAGCAGTCAAGAGGGTAGCAGTCCCTACGAGCAGTACTTC
.	TRBV5-4	TRBJ2-3	.	CASIFGSRRGSTDTQYF	TGTGCCAGCATCTTCGGATCTCGGCGGGGTAGCACAGATACACAGTATTTT
.	TRBV29-1	TRBJ1-2	TRBD1	CSVESVDRAYGYTF	TGCAGCGTTGAATCCGTGGACAGGGCTTACGGCTACACCTTC
.	TRBV12-3/TRBV12-4	TRBJ2-1	.	CASSFSKFHEHLF	TGTGCCAGCAGTTTTAGTAAGTTCCATGAGCATCTCTTC
.	TRBV12-3/TRBV12-4	TRBJ1-1	.	CTSSLETLGNTEAIF	TGTACCAGCAGTTTAGAGACCTTAGGGAACACTGAAGCTATCTTT
.	TRBV28	TRBJ2-1	TRBD2	CASGLFVLAESSYNEHFF	TGTGCCAGCGGTTTATTCGTACTAGCGGAAAGCTCCTACAATGAGCATTTCTTC